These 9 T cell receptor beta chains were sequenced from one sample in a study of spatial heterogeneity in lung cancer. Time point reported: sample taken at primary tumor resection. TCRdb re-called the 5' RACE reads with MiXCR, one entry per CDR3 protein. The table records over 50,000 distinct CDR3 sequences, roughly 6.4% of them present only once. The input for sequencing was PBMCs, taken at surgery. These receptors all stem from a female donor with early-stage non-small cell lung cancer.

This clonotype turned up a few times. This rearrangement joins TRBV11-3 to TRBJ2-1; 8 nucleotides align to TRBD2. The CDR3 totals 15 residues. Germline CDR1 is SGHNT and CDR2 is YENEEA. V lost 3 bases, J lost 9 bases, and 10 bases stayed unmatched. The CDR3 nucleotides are TGTGCCAGCAGCTTGAGCGGGGGCCCGAACAGTGAGCAGTTCTTC. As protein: CASSLSGGPNSEQFF.

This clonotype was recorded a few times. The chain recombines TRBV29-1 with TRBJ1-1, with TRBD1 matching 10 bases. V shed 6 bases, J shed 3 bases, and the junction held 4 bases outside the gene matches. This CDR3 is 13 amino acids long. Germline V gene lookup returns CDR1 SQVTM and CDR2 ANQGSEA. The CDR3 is CSVAGQGDTEAFF. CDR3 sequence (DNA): TGCAGCGTGGCCGGACAGGGGGACACTGAAGCTTTCTTT.

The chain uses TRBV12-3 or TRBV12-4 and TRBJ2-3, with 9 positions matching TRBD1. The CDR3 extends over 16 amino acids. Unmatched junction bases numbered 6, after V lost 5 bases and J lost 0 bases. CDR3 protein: CASSSSGTGSTDTQYF. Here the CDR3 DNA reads TGTGCCAGCAGTAGTTCCGGGACAGGGAGCACAGATACGCAGTATTTT.

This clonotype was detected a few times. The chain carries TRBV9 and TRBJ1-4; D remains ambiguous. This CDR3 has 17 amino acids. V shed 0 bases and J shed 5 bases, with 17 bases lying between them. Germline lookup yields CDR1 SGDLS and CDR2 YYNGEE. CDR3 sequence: CASSVGLGRWTNEKLFF. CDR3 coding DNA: TGTGCCAGCAGCGTAGGATTAGGGCGGTGGACGAATGAAAAACTGTTTTTT. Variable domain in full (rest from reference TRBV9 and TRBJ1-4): DSGVTQTPKHLITATGQRVTLRCSPRSGDLSVYWYQQSLDQGLQFLIQYYNGEERAKGNILERFSAQQFPDLHSELNLSSLELGDSALYFCASSVGLGRWTNEKLFFGSGTQLSVL.

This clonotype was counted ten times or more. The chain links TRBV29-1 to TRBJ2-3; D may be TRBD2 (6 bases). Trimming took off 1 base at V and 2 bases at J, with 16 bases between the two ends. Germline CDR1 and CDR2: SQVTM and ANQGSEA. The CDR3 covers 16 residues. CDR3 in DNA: TGCAGCGTTGAAGTTGTCCGGGAGACCATCACAGATACGCAGTATTTT. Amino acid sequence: CSVEVVRETITDTQYF.

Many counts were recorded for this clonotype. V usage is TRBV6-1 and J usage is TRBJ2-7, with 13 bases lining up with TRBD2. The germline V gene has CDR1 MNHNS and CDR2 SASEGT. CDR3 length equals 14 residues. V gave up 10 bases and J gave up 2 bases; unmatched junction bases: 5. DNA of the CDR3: TGTGCCACCGATACTAGCGGGAGGGCCTACGAGCAGTACTTC. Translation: CATDTSGRAYEQYF.

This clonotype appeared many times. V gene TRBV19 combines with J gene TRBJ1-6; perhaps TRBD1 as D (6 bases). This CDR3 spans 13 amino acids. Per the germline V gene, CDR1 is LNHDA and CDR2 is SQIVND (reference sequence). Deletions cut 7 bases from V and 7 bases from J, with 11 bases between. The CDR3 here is CASTGQLNSPLHF. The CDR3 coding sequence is TGTGCCAGTACCGGACAGCTCAATTCACCCCTCCACTTT.

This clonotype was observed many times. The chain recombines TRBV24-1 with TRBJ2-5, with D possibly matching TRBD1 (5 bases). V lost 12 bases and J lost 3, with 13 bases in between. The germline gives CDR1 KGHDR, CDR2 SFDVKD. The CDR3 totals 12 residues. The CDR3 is CAEWEGEETQYF. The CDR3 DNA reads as TGTGCCGAATGGGAAGGGGAAGAGACCCAGTACTTC.

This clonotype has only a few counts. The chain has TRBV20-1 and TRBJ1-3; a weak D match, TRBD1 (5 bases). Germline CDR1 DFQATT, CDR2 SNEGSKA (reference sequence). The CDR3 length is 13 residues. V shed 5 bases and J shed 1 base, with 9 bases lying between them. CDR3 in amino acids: CSAPGTSGNTIYF. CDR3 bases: TGCAGTGCTCCCGGGACTTCTGGAAACACCATATATTTT.